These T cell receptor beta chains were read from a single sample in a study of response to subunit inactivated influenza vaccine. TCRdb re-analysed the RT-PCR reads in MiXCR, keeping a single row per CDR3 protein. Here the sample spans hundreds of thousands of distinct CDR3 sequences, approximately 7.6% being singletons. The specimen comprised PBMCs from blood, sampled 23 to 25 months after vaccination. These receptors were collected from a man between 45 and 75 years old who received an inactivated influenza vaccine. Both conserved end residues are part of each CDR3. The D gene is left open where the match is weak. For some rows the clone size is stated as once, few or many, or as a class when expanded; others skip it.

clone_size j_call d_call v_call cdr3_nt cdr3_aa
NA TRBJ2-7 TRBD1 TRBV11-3 TGTGCCAGCAGCTTTGGGACAGGGGACACCTACGAGCAGTACTTC CASSFGTGDTYEQYF
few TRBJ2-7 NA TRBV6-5 TGTGCCAGCAGTTACGGATCAGGGGCCGAGCAGTACTTC CASSYGSGAEQYF
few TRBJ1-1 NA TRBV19 TGTGCCAGTAGGGTGAGACAGTTCACTGAAGCTTTCTTT CASRVRQFTEAFF
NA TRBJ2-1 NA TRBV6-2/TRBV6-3 TGTGCCAGCAGTTATGGGGTAAACAATGAGCAGTTCTTC CASSYGVNNEQFF
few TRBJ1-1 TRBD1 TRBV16 TGTGCCAGCAGCCAATCCAGGGGGGACAACACTGAAGCTTTCTTT CASSQSRGDNTEAFF
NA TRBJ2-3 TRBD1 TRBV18 TGTGCCAGCTCACCCCCGAGCGGACAGGGCACAGATACGCAGTATTTT CASSPPSGQGTDTQYF
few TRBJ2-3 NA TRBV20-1 TGCAGTGCTAGTGTCGGGGCCACAGATACGCAGTATTTT CSASVGATDTQYF
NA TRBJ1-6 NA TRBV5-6 TGTGCCAGCAGCCCTGCCGGGACAAGGTATTCACCCCTCCACTTT CASSPAGTRYSPLHF
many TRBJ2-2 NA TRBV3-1 TGTGCCAGCAGCCCCCTCGGTCGGGAGCTGTTTTTT CASSPLGRELFF
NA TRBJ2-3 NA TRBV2 TGTGCCAGCAGTGCCTCCCGCACAGATACGCAGTATTTT CASSASRTDTQYF
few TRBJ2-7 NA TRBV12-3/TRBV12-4 TGTGCCAGCAGCTCGGGACCACCACCTACGAGGCAGTACTTC CASSSGPPPTRQYF
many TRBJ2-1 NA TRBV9 TGTGCCAGCAGCACCCGGTTTGCCAGCAATGAGCAGTTCTTC CASSTRFASNEQFF
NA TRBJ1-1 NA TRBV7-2 TGTGCCAGCAAGTCGACGGCCGGGACTGAAGCTTTCTTT CASKSTAGTEAFF
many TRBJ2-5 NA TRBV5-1 TGCGCCAGCAGCTTGAACGGGCAAGAGACCCAGTACTTC CASSLNGQETQYF
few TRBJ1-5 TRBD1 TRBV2 TGTGCCAGCAACTTGGACAGGGCGCGCAATCAGCCCCAGCATTTT CASNLDRARNQPQHF
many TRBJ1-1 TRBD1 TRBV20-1 TGCAGTGCTCCAAGAGACAGTCCCTCAGGGGGTCTGAACACTGAAGCTTTCTTT CSAPRDSPSGGLNTEAFF
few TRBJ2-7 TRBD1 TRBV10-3 TGTGCCATCAGCCGGACAGGGAATGATGGGCACTACGAGCAGTACTTC CAISRTGNDGHYEQYF
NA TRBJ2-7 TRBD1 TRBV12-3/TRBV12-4 TGTGCCAGCAGTTTCTATCAGGGGGCGAACGAGCAGTACTTC CASSFYQGANEQYF
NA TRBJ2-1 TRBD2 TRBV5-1 TGCGCCAGCAGGAGGGAAAGCGGGGCGAACAATGAGCAGTTCTTC CASRRESGANNEQFF
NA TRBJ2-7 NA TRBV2 TGTGCCAGCAGTGGTCGGTCCAATTATAATGGGGAGCAGTACTTC CASSGRSNYNGEQYF
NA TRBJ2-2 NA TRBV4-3 TGCGCCAGCAGCCAAGAACCGACCGGCGGGGAGCTGTTTTTT CASSQEPTGGELFF
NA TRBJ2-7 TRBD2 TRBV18 TGTGCCAGCTCACCCTCGACCGGACTAGCGGGAGTCGAGCAGTACTTC CASSPSTGLAGVEQYF
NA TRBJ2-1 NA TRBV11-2 TGTGCCAGCAGCCAGGGACGACAGAATGAGCAGTTCTTC CASSQGRQNEQFF
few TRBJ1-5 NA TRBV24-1 TGTGCCACCCAAGAGGCAACGTGGCAGCCCCAGCATTTT CATQEATWQPQHF
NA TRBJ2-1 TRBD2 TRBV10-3 TGTGCCATCAGGGGACTAGCGGGGGGGCACAATGAGCAGTTCTTC CAIRGLAGGHNEQFF
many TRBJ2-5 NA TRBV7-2 TGCGCCAGCAGCTTGGTTGGAGGAGAGACCCAGTACTTC CASSLVGGETQYF
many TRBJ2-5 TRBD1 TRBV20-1 TGCAGTGCTTGCGCCGGGACAGGGCTATTAGAGACCCAGTACTTC CSACAGTGLLETQYF
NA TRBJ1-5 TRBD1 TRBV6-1 TGTGCCAGCAGTGGTGGACAGGGGGGAAGGCGCAATCAGCCCCAGCATTTT CASSGGQGGRRNQPQHF
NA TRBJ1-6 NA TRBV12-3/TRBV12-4 TGTGCCAGCAGAGGGAGCTCCTATAATTCACCCCTCCACTTT CASRGSSYNSPLHF
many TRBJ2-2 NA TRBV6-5 TGTGCCAGCAGTTACTCGTGGGGAGGCGGGGAGCTGTTTTTT CASSYSWGGGELFF
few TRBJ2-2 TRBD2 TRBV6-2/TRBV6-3 TGTGCCAGCACCCTCACTAGCGAAGCTGGGGAGCTGTTTTTT CASTLTSEAGELFF
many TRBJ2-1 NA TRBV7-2 TGTGCCAGCAGCTTAGACAGGGTGGATGAGCAGTTCTTC CASSLDRVDEQFF
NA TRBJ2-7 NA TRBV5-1 TGCGCCAGCAGCTTGGATGTGACGGGAAGCGAGCAGTACTTC CASSLDVTGSEQYF
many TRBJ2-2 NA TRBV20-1 TGCAGTGCTAGAGGGGGGGAACACACCGGGGAGCTGTTTTTT CSARGGEHTGELFF
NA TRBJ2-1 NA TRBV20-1 TGCAGTGCTATCTCAGCGTCCAAACCCAGCTCCTACAATGAGCAGTTCTTC CSAISASKPSSYNEQFF
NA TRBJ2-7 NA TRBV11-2 TGTGCCAGCAGCTTCGGCAGCCTTTTCTCCTACGAGCAGTACTTC CASSFGSLFSYEQYF
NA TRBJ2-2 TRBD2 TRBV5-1 TGCGCCAGCAGCCGGACTAGCGGGGGGGTAACGGACACCGGGGAGCTGTTTTTT CASSRTSGGVTDTGELFF
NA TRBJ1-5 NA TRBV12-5 TGTGCTAGTGGCCAAGGTGATCAGCCCCAGCATTTT CASGQGDQPQHF
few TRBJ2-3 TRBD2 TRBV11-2 TGTGCCAGCAGCCAATCGGCGCGGGAGAGTAGCACAGATACGCAGTATTTT CASSQSARESSTDTQYF
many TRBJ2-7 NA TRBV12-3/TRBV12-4 TGTGCCAGCAGTGCAGGGGCGGTCTACGAGCAGTACTTC CASSAGAVYEQYF
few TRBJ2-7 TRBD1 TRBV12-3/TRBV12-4 TGTGCCAGCAGGCCCGGTGGCAGGGGGCACGAGCAGTACTTC CASRPGGRGHEQYF
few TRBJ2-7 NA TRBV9 TGTGCCAGCAGCGTAGGGGGAATCGAGCAGTACTTC CASSVGGIEQYF
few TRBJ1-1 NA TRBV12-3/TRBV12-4 TGTGCCAGCAGCCCCGATGTGAACACTGAAGCTTTCTTT CASSPDVNTEAFF
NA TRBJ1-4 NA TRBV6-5 TGTGCCAGCAGTTACATCGGCCAGGGACACGAAAAACTGTTTTTT CASSYIGQGHEKLFF
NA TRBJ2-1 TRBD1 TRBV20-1 TGCAGTGCTACCCGACAGGGGCTTGAGCAGTTCTTC CSATRQGLEQFF
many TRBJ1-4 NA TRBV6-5 TGTGCCAGCAGTTACTCGGGATACCTAAATGAAAAACTGTTTTTT CASSYSGYLNEKLFF
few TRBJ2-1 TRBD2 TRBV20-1 TGCAGTGCTCTGAGCGGGGGCTCCTACAATGAGCAGTTCTTC CSALSGGSYNEQFF
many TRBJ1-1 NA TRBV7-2 TGTGCCAGCAGCCCGACAGGCCGGACTGAAGCTTTCTTT CASSPTGRTEAFF
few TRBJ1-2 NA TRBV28 TGTGCCAGCAGTCCGGACACCCTCTTTAGTTTTGGCTACACCTTC CASSPDTLFSFGYTF
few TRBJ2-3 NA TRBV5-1 TGCGCCAGCAGCTTCGGGACTTCAGATACGCAGTATTTT CASSFGTSDTQYF
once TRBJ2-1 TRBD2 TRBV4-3 TGCGCCAGCAGCCAAGATGGGAGGGGCTACAATGAGCAGTTCTTC CASSQDGRGYNEQFF
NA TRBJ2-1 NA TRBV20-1 TGCAGTGCAGCTAGGGGGAACTCCTACAATGAGCAGTTCTTC CSAARGNSYNEQFF
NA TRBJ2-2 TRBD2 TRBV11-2 TGTGCCAGCAGCTTAAAGCTAGCGGGATGGCTGTTTTTT CASSLKLAGWLFF
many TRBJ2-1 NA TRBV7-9 TGTGCCAGCAGCTTCCCGGCGCGGAATGAGCAGTTCTTC CASSFPARNEQFF
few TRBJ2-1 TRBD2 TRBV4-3 TGCGCCAGCAGCCGCCAAAGCGGGAGTGGGGATGAGCAGTTCTTC CASSRQSGSGDEQFF
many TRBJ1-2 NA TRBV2 TGTGCCAGCAGCGAGGACTATGGCTACACCTTC CASSEDYGYTF
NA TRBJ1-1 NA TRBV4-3 TGCGCCAGCAGCCAAGATCCCGGGACCCGAAACACTGAAGCTTTCTTT CASSQDPGTRNTEAFF
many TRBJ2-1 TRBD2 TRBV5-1 TGCGCCAGCAGCTTGGGAGGGACTAGCCCTTACAATGAGCAGTTCTTC CASSLGGTSPYNEQFF
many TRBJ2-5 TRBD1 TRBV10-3 TGTGCCATCGGGGGACAGCAAGAGACCCAGTACTTC CAIGGQQETQYF